This TCR beta chain was identified in a study of memory B cells and T cells in multiple sclerosis (dated by TCRdb to the late 2010s). Describing the broader study: The study compared TCR beta repertoires of autoproliferating peripheral T cells with brain lesion-infiltrating T cells in multiple sclerosis patients. TCR sequencing included two multiple sclerosis patients for whom either brain lesions at autopsy or brain-infiltrating cells from biopsy were available. What the study reported, not specific to this receptor: Because clone-set sizes differed between compartments, counts of shared clonotypes were influenced and normalization was required.

The V end gives up 10 bases and the J end 5 bases, leaving 11 bases in the junction not matched to a gene. From a lookup of the germline V gene, CDR1 and CDR2 are MNHEY and SVGAGI. The CDR3 covers 13 residues, taking in both the cysteine and the phenylalanine. This entry keeps only the CDR3 DNA: 39 bases, framed from base 1. About this clone: Its antigen is unknown. There are no base qualities to consult, and no much larger clone falls within one base.

The immunoSEQ Platform was used to amplify TCRbeta CDR3 regions from extracted genomic DNA. The immunoSEQ assay used multiplex PCR together with high-throughput sequencing and a bioinformatics pipeline from the vendor. For the original study's pipeline: After discarding non-productive sequences and any CDR3s under 4 amino acids in length, clonotype frequencies were recalculated for each sample. In immunoSEQ Analyzer 2.0, shared clonotypes were identified as those with identical CDR3 amino acid, V gene and J gene sequences. Repertoire overlap was normalized by dividing shared clonotype counts by the product of both clone-set sizes, with the result scaled by 1000 into arbitrary units. TCRdb took over this immuneACCESS table, retaining in-frame rearrangements with V and J assigned. Such tables are incomplete; in checked studies, under half of the missing clones stem from an unresolved V gene, and the remainder is unexplained. For V, J and clone size, that table is used; D and trimming come from the DNA. This sample has around 50,000 clones in its table, and 82% of those were observed once. The top ten hold around 1.1% of the sample.

After stimulus-free culture of CFSE-labeled PBMCs, the autoproliferating (CFSEdim) and non-proliferating (CFSEhi) T cell fractions were sequenced separately. A total of roughly 5x10^7 CFSE-labeled PBMCs were cultured for approximately seven days without stimulus, and replicate wells were then pooled. PBMCs were labeled with around 0.5 uM CFSE and cultured without exogenous stimuli in serum-free AIM-V medium. PBMCs were isolated by Ficoll density gradient centrifugation and cryopreserved before use. Using a FACSAria III, live 7-AAD-negative cells were sorted, then washed with PBS and stored frozen at -80 degrees C as dry pellets.

This sequence uses TRBV6-5 and TRBJ2-7; 7 middle bases align to TRBD1. The sequence came from a human donor with multiple sclerosis. Specimen: PBMCs from blood kept in culture. DNA sequence: TGTGCCATCAAATCGACAGGGTACAACGAGCAGTACTTC. It codes for CAIKSTGYNEQYF.